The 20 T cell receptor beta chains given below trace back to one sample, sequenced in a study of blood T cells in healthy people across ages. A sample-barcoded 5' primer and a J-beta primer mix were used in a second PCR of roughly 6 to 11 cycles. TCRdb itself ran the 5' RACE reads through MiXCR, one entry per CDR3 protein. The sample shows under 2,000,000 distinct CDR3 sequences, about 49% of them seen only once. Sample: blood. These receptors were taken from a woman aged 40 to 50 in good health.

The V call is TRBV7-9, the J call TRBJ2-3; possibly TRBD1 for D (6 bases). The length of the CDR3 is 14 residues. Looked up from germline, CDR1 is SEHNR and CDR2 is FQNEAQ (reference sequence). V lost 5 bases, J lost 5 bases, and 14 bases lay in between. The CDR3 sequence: CASSPGQYEDTQYF. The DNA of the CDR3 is TGTGCCAGCAGCCCCGGACAGTATGAAGATACGCAGTATTTT.

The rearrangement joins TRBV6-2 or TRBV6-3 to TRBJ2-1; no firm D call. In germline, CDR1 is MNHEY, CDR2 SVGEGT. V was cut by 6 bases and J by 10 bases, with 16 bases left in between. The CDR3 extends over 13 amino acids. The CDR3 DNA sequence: TGTGCCAGCAGCCGACCTAGTCTAACCGAGCAGTTCTTC. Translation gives CASSRPSLTEQFF.

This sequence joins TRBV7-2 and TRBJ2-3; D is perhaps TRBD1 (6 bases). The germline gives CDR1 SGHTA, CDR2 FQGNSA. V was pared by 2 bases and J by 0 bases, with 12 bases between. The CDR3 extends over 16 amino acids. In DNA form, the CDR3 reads TGTGCCAGCAGCTTATTGGACAGACTTAGCACAGATACGCAGTATTTT. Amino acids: CASSLLDRLSTDTQYF.

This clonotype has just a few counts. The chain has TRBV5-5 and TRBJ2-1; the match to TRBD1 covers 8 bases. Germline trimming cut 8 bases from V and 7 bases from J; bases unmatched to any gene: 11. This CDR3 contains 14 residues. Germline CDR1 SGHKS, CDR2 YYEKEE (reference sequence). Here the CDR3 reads CASWGGQGSNEQFF. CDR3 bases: TGTGCCAGTTGGGGAGGACAGGGAAGTAATGAGCAGTTCTTC.

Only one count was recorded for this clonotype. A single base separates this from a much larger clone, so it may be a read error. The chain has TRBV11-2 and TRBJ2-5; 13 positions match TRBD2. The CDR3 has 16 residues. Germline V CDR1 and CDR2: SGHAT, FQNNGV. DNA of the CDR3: TGTGCCAGCAGCGCAAGACTAGCGGGGGGACAAGAGACCCTGTACTTC. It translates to CASSARLAGGQETLYF.

The CDR3: CASSFEGTGSWDTQYF. The DNA of the CDR3 is TGTGCCAGCAGCTTTGAGGGAACAGGGAGTTGGGATACGCAGTATTTT. The genes are TRBV5-5 and TRBJ2-3; D might be TRBD1 (6 bases). V dropped 2 bases and J dropped 6 bases, with 19 bases sitting between them. The CDR3 totals 16 residues. The germline V gene has CDR1 SGHKS and CDR2 YYEKEE (reference sequence).

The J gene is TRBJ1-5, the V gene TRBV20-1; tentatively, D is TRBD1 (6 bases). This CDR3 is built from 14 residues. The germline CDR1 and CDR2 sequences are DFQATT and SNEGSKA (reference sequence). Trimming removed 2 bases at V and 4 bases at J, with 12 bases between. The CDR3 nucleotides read TGCAGTGCTAGAAAGGGGGGACAAAATCAGCCCCAGCATTTT. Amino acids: CSARKGGQNQPQHF.

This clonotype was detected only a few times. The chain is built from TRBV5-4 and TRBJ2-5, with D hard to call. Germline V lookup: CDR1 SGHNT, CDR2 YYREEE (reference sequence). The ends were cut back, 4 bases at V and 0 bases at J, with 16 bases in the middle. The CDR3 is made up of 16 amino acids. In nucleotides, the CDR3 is TGTGCCAGCAGCGCCCCACAAGCGAATTACCAAGAGACCCAGTACTTC. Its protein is CASSAPQANYQETQYF. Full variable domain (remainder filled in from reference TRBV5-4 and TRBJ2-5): ETGVTQSPTHLIKTRGQQVTLRCSSQSGHNTVSWYQQALGQGPQFIFQYYREEENGRGNFPPRFSGLQFPNYSSELNVNALELDDSALYLCASSAPQANYQETQYFGPGTRLLVL.

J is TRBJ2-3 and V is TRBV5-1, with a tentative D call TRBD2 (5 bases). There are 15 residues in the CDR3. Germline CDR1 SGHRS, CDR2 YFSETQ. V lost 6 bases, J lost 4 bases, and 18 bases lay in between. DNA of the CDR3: TGCGCCAGCACCGAGTCGGCTAGCCCGCCAGATACGCAGTATTTT. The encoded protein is CASTESASPPDTQYF. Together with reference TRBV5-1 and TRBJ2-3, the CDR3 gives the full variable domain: KAGVTQTPRYLIKTRGQQVTLSCSPISGHRSVSWYQQTPGQGLQFLFEYFSETQRNKGNFPGRFSGRQFSNSRSEMNVSTLELGDSALYLCASTESASPPDTQYFGPGTRLTVL.

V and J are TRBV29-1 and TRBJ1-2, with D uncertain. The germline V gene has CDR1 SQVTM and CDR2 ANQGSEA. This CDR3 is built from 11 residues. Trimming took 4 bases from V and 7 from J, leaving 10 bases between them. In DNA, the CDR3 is TGCAGCGTTGTTTTCCAACTTGGCTACACCTTC. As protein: CSVVFQLGYTF.

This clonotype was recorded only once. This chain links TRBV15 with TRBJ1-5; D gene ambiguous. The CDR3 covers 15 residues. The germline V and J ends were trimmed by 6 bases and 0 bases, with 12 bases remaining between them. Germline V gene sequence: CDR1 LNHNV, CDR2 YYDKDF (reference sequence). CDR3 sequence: CATRSDLYSNQPQHF. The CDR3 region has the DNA TGTGCCACCAGGAGCGACTTATATAGCAATCAGCCCCAGCATTTT. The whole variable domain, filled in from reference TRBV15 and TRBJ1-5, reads DAMVIQNPRYQVTQFGKPVTLSCSQTLNHNVMYWYQQKSSQAPKLLFHYYDKDFNNEADTPDNFQSRRPNTSFCFLDIRSPGLGDTAMYLCATRSDLYSNQPQHFGDGTRLSIL.

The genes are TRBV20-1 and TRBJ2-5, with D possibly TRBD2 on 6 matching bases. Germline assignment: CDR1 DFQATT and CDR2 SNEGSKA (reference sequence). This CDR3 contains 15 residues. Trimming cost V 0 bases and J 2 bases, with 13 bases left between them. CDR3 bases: TGCAGTGCTAGAGATCCGCGGGGTCTACAAGAGACCCAGTACTTC. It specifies CSARDPRGLQETQYF.

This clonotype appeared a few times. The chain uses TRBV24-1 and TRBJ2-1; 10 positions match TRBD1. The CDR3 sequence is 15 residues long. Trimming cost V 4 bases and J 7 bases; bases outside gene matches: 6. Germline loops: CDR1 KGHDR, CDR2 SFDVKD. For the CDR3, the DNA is TGTGCCACCAGTGAACCCGGGACAGGGGAAAATGAGCAGTTCTTC. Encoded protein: CATSEPGTGENEQFF.

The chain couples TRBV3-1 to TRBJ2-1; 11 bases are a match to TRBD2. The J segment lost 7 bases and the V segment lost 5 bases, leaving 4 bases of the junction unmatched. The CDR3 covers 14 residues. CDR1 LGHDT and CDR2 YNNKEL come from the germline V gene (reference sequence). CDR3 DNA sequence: TGTGCCAGCAGCACCACTAGCGGGGGTAATGAGCAGTTCTTC. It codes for CASSTTSGGNEQFF.

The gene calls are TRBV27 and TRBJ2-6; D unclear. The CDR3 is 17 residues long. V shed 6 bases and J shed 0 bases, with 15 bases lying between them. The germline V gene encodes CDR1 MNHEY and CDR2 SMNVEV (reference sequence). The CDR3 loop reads CASSPLWTRSGANVLTF. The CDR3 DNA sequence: TGTGCCAGCAGCCCTCTGTGGACCCGCTCTGGGGCCAACGTCCTGACTTTC. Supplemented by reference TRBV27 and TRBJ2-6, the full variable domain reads EAQVTQNPRYLITVTGKKLTVTCSQNMNHEYMSWYRQDPGLGLRQIYYSMNVEVTDKGDVPEGYKVSRKEKRNFPLILESPSPNQTSLYFCASSPLWTRSGANVLTFGAGSRLTVL.

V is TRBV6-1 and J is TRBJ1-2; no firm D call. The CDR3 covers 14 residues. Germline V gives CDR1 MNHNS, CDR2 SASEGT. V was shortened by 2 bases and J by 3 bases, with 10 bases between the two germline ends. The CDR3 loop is CASSESDTDYGYTF. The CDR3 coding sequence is TGTGCCAGCAGTGAATCCGACACGGACTATGGCTACACCTTC.

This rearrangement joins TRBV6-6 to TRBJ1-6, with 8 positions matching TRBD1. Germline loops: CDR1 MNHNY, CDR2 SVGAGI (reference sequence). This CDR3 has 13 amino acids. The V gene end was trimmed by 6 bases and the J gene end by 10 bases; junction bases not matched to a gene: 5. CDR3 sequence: CASRPTGGSPLHF. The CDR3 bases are TGTGCCAGCAGGCCTACAGGGGGGTCACCCCTCCACTTT.

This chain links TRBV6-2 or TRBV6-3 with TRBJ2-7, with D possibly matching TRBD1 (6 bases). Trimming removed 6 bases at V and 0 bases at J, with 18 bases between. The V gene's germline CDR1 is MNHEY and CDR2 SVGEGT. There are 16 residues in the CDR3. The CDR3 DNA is TGTGCCAGCAGCACCCAATCTACAGGGAGCTCCTACGAGCAGTACTTC. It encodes CASSTQSTGSSYEQYF.

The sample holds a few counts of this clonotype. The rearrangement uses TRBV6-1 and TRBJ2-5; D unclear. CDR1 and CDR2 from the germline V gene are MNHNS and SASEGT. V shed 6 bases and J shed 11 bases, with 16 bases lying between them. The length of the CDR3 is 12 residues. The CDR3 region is CASRENAIAQYF. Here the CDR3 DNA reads TGTGCCAGCAGAGAAAACGCCATTGCGCAGTACTTC.

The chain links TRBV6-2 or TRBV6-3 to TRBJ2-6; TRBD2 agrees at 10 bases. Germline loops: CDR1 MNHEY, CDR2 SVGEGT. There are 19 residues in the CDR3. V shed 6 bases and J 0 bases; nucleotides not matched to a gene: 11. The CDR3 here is CASRGGGLAANSGANVLTF. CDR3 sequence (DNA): TGTGCCAGCAGGGGAGGAGGACTAGCGGCGAACTCTGGGGCCAACGTCCTGACTTTC.